Detailed here is one TCR beta chain. This record comes from a study of blood T cell repertoires in COVID-19. Study information: Acute and convalescent COVID-19 specimens originated in the United States, Italy and Spain.

The protocol was immunoSEQ multiplex PCR, while the TCRdb copy is restricted to in-frame clones and leaves out a portion. The sample includes about 130,000 clones, approximately 82% seen only once; the top ten take over 9.5%. This TCR was sampled from a man aged 55 to 70 who had recovered from COVID-19. Material for sequencing was peripheral blood.

The CDR3 bases are TGTGCCACGAACCGGGGGGGCCAGGAGGATGAAAAACTGTTTTTT. Translated, it gives CATNRGGQEDEKLFF. V gene TRBV6-5 combines with J gene TRBJ1-4, with D possibly being TRBD1 (6 bases). The CDR3 runs to 15 residues. Germline CDR1 MNHEY, CDR2 SVGAGI. The germline V and J ends were trimmed by 10 bases and 6 bases, with 21 bases remaining between them.